Listed here are 3 T cell receptor beta chains from one sample, sequenced in a study of early T cells in non-severe SARS-CoV-2 infection. TCRdb reprocessed the 5' RACE reads via MiXCR and lists one record per CDR3 protein. The repertoire includes tens of thousands of distinct CDR3 sequences, roughly a tenth of them detected once, and under 6% sits in the top ten. Sequenced: whole blood. Receptors were obtained from an adult who was a healthcare worker with PCR-confirmed SARS-CoV-2 infection or an uninfected control (not recorded which).

This clonotype was recorded many times. The rearrangement uses TRBV19 and TRBJ2-7; TRBD1 matches 10 bases. With V trimmed by 5 bases and J by 3 bases, 10 bases remained unmatched. CDR1 and CDR2 (germline): LNHDA, SQIVND (reference sequence). CDR3 length equals 16 residues. The CDR3 protein is CASSAGSGTGDYEQYF. CDR3 coding DNA: TGTGCCAGTAGTGCCGGATCCGGGACAGGGGACTACGAGCAGTACTTC.

This clonotype was observed a few times. V is TRBV6-5 and J is TRBJ1-1; 8 positions match TRBD1. Looked up from germline, CDR1 is MNHEY and CDR2 is SVGAGI. Trimming took 5 bases from V and 4 from J; bases not matched to a gene: 15. The CDR3 runs to 17 residues. DNA for the CDR3: TGTGCCAGCAGTCCTGGACAGGGTAGGCCCGGTGGCACTGAAGCTTTCTTT. Translating it yields CASSPGQGRPGGTEAFF.

This clonotype has a count of ten or more. The rearrangement joins TRBV20-1 to TRBJ1-5, with D possibly matching TRBD1 (5 bases). Germline CDR1 reads DFQATT; CDR2 reads SNEGSKA (reference sequence). This CDR3 has 15 residues. Trimming pared 5 bases from V and 2 bases from J, leaving 16 bases between. The CDR3 coding sequence is TGCAGTGCTCCTGCCGGGGGGTTGGGCAATCAGCCCCAGCATTTT. It is translated as CSAPAGGLGNQPQHF.